The 24 T cell receptor beta chains presented below share a single source sample, sequenced in a study of cytomegalovirus exposure and HLA in healthy donors. PCR used 60 Vbeta primers and 13 Jbeta primers. Sequencing used immunoSEQ multiplex PCR; TCRdb keeps in-frame clones, though not all of them. The table lists around 100,000 clones, 74% of them singletons. Sequenced material: PBMCs. The receptors originated from a man aged 50-59 years in good health and CMV-seropositive.

Only one count was recorded for this clone. J is TRBJ2-7 and V is TRBV10-3; 10 bases align to TRBD1. Germline V CDR1 and CDR2: ENHRY, SYGVKD. V lost 2 bases to trimming and J lost 5 bases; unmatched junction nucleotides: 0. This CDR3 is built from 13 residues. CDR3 loop: CAISEGQGDEQYF. DNA for the CDR3: TGTGCCATCAGTGAGGGACAGGGGGACGAGCAGTACTTC.

This rearrangement joins TRBV5-4 to TRBJ2-7, with 7 positions matching TRBD2. V lost 4 bases and J lost 2; bases outside the gene matches: 9. Germline V gene data show CDR1 as SGHNT and CDR2 as YYREEE (reference sequence). CDR3 size: 15 residues. This CDR3 reads CASSRGRGDAYEQYF. The CDR3 DNA reads TGTGCCAGCAGCAGAGGACGGGGGGACGCCTACGAGCAGTACTTC.

This chain links TRBV27 with TRBJ1-1, with D uncertain. This CDR3 is built from 10 residues. CDR1 is MNHEY, CDR2 SMNVEV, per germline (reference sequence). The ends were cut back, 4 bases at V and 13 bases at J, with 10 bases in the middle. The CDR3 reads CASSSSGRFF. The DNA for the CDR3 is TGTGCCAGCAGTTCTTCAGGCCGTTTCTTT.

This sequence joins TRBV5-1 and TRBJ2-5; TRBD2 matches 7 bases. This CDR3 has 16 residues. The germline CDR1 and CDR2 sequences are SGHRS and YFSETQ. With V trimmed by 3 bases and J by 0 bases, 8 bases remained unmatched. The DNA of the CDR3 is TGCGCCAGCAGCTCGAAGCGGGGAGCGTACCAAGAGACCCAGTACTTC. Translation gives CASSSKRGAYQETQYF. Full variable domain (remainder filled in from reference TRBV5-1 and TRBJ2-5): KAGVTQTPRYLIKTRGQQVTLSCSPISGHRSVSWYQQTPGQGLQFLFEYFSETQRNKGNFPGRFSGRQFSNSRSEMNVSTLELGDSALYLCASSSKRGAYQETQYFGPGTRLLVL.

The chain uses TRBV9 and TRBJ2-5; 7 bases fit TRBD2. Germline CDR1 reads SGDLS; CDR2 reads YYNGEE. The CDR3 has 11 amino acids. Trimming took 7 bases from V and 7 from J; bases not matched to a gene: 4. Here the CDR3 reads CASEGEGTQYF. The CDR3 DNA reads as TGTGCCAGCGAAGGGGAGGGGACCCAGTACTTC.

The gene calls are TRBV27 and TRBJ1-2, with 12 bases that match TRBD1. The CDR3 has 16 amino acids. The trim removed 6 bases at V and 7 bases at J, leaving 12 bases unmatched. Germline CDR1 MNHEY, CDR2 SMNVEV (reference sequence). The CDR3 DNA reads TGTGCCAGCAGCACCTTACCGGGACAGGGGGCGAGTGGCTACACCTTC. It is translated as CASSTLPGQGASGYTF.

Regarding this clone: At one end the junction does not follow the germline gene, possibly because of a read error. V and J are TRBV2 and TRBJ2-4, with a weak D call TRBD1 (6 bases). CDR1 is SNHLY, CDR2 FYNNEI, per germline. The CDR3 contains 15 residues. For the CDR3, the DNA is TGTGCCAGCAGTGAAGCGAGGGGGTCCGGGAACAGTCAGTACTTC. Translating it yields CASSEARGSGNSQYF.

The chain recombines TRBV10-3 with TRBJ2-1; 9 bases agree with TRBD2. V dropped 6 bases and J dropped 4; count of bases not matched to a gene: 7. CDR3 length: 15 amino acids. Germline lookup yields CDR1 ENHRY and CDR2 SYGVKD. CDR3 protein: CAISNSGSRYNEQFF. CDR3 nucleotide sequence: TGTGCCATCAGCAATAGCGGGAGTCGGTACAATGAGCAGTTCTTC.

The V call is TRBV2, the J call TRBJ1-4, with D possibly TRBD1 on 5 matching bases. Trimming took 7 bases from V and 0 from J, leaving 9 bases between them. Germline V gene lookup returns CDR1 SNHLY and CDR2 FYNNEI. The CDR3 contains 14 residues. The chain's CDR3 is CASTRTSTNEKLFF. DNA for the CDR3: TGTGCCAGCACCCGGACATCAACTAATGAAAAACTGTTTTTT.

This clone was picked up a small number of times. This chain joins TRBV9 and TRBJ1-1; D not certain. The V end was cut by 5 bases, the J end by 5 bases, with 13 bases between. Germline CDR1 reads SGDLS; CDR2 reads YYNGEE. The CDR3 length is 13 residues. CDR3 nucleotide sequence: TGTGCCAGCAGGCGCGGCCCGGGGACTGAAGCTTTCTTT. Translated: CASRRGPGTEAFF.

This chain links TRBV11-1 with TRBJ2-7; TRBD2 matches at 7 bases. V was pared by 1 base and J by 0 bases, with 6 bases of the junction left unmatched. The CDR3 spans 16 residues. Germline V gene sequence: CDR1 SGHAT, CDR2 FQDESV (reference sequence). The chain's CDR3 is CASSLVGGTGSYEQYF. In nucleotides, the CDR3 is TGTGCCAGCAGCTTAGTCGGGGGGACGGGCTCCTACGAGCAGTACTTC. Full variable domain (rest looked up from reference TRBV11-1 and TRBJ2-7): EAEVAQSPRYKITEKSQAVAFWCDPISGHATLYWYRQILGQGPELLVQFQDESVVDDSQLPKDRFSAERLKGVDSTLKIQPAELGDSAMYLCASSLVGGTGSYEQYFGPGTRLTVT.

V is TRBV19 and J is TRBJ2-2; TRBD2 matches at 7 bases. Trimming took 7 bases from V and 1 from J; bases not matched to a gene: 12. Germline V lookup: CDR1 LNHDA, CDR2 SQIVND (reference sequence). The CDR3 has 17 residues. CDR3 sequence reads: CASNRLGDYLNTGELFF. CDR3 in DNA: TGTGCCAGTAACCGACTAGGGGACTACCTGAACACCGGGGAGCTGTTTTTT. Together with reference TRBV19 and TRBJ2-2, the CDR3 gives the full variable domain: DGGITQSPKYLFRKEGQNVTLSCEQNLNHDAMYWYRQDPGQGLRLIYYSQIVNDFQKGDIAEGYSVSREKKESFPLTVTSAQKNPTAFYLCASNRLGDYLNTGELFFGEGSRLTVL.

This clone was observed a handful of times. The chain joins TRBV19 to TRBJ1-5; D is ambiguous. Trimming took off 3 bases at V and 5 bases at J, with 8 bases between the two ends. This CDR3 contains 13 residues. Germline CDR1 and CDR2: LNHDA and SQIVND (reference sequence). In DNA, the CDR3 is TGTGCCAGTAGTATGGAGGCAGATCAGCCCCAGCATTTT. This codes for CASSMEADQPQHF.

This chain joins TRBV12-5 and TRBJ2-3, with 15 bases lining up with TRBD2. The CDR3 sequence is 21 residues long. V shed 5 bases and J 0 bases; nucleotides not matched to a gene: 15. Germline assignment: CDR1 LGHNT and CDR2 FRNRAP. The CDR3 sequence is CASGPIGLAGGRVSSTDTQYF. CDR3 nucleotides: TGTGCTAGTGGTCCGATCGGACTAGCGGGAGGGAGGGTCTCTAGCACAGATACGCAGTATTTT.

This clone was recorded once. The V and J genes are TRBV2 and TRBJ1-2; TRBD1 agrees at 8 bases. Germline V lookup: CDR1 SNHLY, CDR2 FYNNEI. J lost 4 bases, V lost 4 bases, and 5 bases had no gene match. CDR3 size: 14 residues. The CDR3 loop is CASSVTGEGYGYTF. CDR3 in DNA: TGTGCCAGCAGTGTGACAGGGGAAGGCTATGGCTACACCTTC.

This chain connects TRBV7-9 to TRBJ1-2, with a weak D call TRBD1 (5 bases). There are 14 residues in the CDR3. Germline-derived CDR1 and CDR2 are SEHNR and FQNEAQ (reference sequence). Trimming took off 6 bases at V and 8 bases at J, with 19 bases between the two ends. The CDR3, as DNA: TGTGCCAGCAGTTGGTCCGGGGGATTTGGGGGCTACACCTTC. Residues: CASSWSGGFGGYTF.

The V gene is TRBV5-1, the J gene TRBJ2-5; TRBD2 agrees at 8 bases. Trimming took 0 bases from V and 1 from J; bases not matched to a gene: 2. The CDR3 contains 15 residues. Germline values: CDR1 SGHRS, CDR2 YFSETQ. CDR3 residues: CASSLVAGPQETQYF. CDR3 DNA: TGCGCCAGCAGCTTGGTAGCGGGGCCCCAAGAGACCCAGTACTTC. Full variable domain (outside the CDR3, taken from reference TRBV5-1 and TRBJ2-5): KAGVTQTPRYLIKTRGQQVTLSCSPISGHRSVSWYQQTPGQGLQFLFEYFSETQRNKGNFPGRFSGRQFSNSRSEMNVSTLELGDSALYLCASSLVAGPQETQYFGPGTRLLVL.

V and J are TRBV28 and TRBJ1-2; TRBD1 matches at 8 bases. The trim removed 5 bases at V and 3 bases at J, leaving 5 bases unmatched. The CDR3 spans 14 residues. From germline, CDR1 is MDHEN and CDR2 SYDVKM. The CDR3 DNA reads TGTGCCAGCAGTACCACGACAGGGGACTATGGCTACACCTTC. As protein: CASSTTTGDYGYTF.

The chain recombines TRBV5-5 with TRBJ1-2, with 8 bases fitting TRBD1. V dropped 4 bases and J dropped 7; count of bases not matched to a gene: 12. CDR1 is SGHKS and CDR2 is YYEKEE in the germline V gene (reference sequence). This CDR3 is 15 amino acids long. The CDR3 DNA reads TGTGCCAGCAGCATTATGGACAGGGAAGCCACTGGCTACACCTTC. Encoded protein: CASSIMDREATGYTF.

V and J are TRBV10-3 and TRBJ2-1; 12 bases fit TRBD2. The germline CDR1 and CDR2 sequences are ENHRY and SYGVKD. J was trimmed by 4 bases and V by 7 bases; bases with no gene match: 5. The CDR3 contains 15 residues. CDR3 coding DNA: TGTGCCATCACCACCGGGACTAGCGGGTACAATGAGCAGTTCTTC. Translation gives CAITTGTSGYNEQFF.

This sequence joins TRBV13 and TRBJ1-1, with no clear D. This CDR3 has 13 amino acids. Germline V gene sequence: CDR1 PRHDT, CDR2 FYEKMQ (reference sequence). V was clipped by 5 bases and J by 6 bases, with 13 bases between them. CDR3 protein: CASSPPRPAEAFF. The CDR3 DNA follows: TGTGCCAGCAGCCCGCCCCGTCCAGCTGAAGCTTTCTTT.

To note about this clone: At one end, the junction sequence differs from germline, possibly due to a read error. This chain joins TRBV4-2 and TRBJ2-5; 13 bases fit TRBD2. The CDR3 runs 16 residues. Germline values: CDR1 LGHNA, CDR2 YNFKEQ. DNA for the CDR3: TGTGCCAGCAGCCAAGAACTAGCGGGGGGGCAAGAGGCCCAGTACTTC. As protein: CASSQELAGGQEAQYF.

This chain connects TRBV5-1 to TRBJ1-1; D may be TRBD1 (6 bases). V was shortened by 7 bases and J by 0 bases, with 13 bases between the two germline ends. The germline V gene encodes CDR1 SGHRS and CDR2 YFSETQ. The CDR3 is 14 residues long. CDR3 protein: CASGTGTLNTEAFF. The CDR3 coding sequence is TGCGCCAGCGGTACCGGGACACTGAACACTGAAGCTTTCTTT.

This clone has a handful of counts. J is TRBJ2-5 and V is TRBV5-6; perhaps TRBD2 as D (7 bases). With 3 bases removed from V and 4 bases from J, the gap between germline ends came to 10 bases. Per germline, CDR1 SGHDT and CDR2 YYEEEE. The CDR3 length is 13 residues. The CDR3 nucleotides read TGTGCCAGCAGCTCGGGGGGCTCAGAGACCCAGTACTTC. It codes for CASSSGGSETQYF. Based on the CDR3 plus reference TRBV5-6 and TRBJ2-5, the full variable domain is DAGVTQSPTHLIKTRGQQVTLRCSPKSGHDTVSWYQQALGQGPQFIFQYYEEEERQRGNFPDRFSGHQFPNYSSELNVNALLLGDSALYLCASSSGGSETQYFGPGTRLLVL.